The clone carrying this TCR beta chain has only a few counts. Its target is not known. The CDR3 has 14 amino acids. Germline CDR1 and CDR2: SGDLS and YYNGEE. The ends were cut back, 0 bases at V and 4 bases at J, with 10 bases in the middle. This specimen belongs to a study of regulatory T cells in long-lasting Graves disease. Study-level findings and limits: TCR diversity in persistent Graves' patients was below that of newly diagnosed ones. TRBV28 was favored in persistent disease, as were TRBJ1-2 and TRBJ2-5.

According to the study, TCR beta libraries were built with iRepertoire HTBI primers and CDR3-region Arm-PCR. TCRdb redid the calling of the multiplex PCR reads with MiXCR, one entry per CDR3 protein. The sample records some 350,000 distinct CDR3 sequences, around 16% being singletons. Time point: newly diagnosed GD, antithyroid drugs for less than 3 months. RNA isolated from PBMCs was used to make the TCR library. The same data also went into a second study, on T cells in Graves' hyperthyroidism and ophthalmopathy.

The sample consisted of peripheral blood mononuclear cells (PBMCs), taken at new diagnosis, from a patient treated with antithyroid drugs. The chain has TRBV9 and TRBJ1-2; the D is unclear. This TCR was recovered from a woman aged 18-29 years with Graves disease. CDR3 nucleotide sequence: TGTGCCAGCAGCGTAGTGTCAGACCCCTATGGCTACACCTTC. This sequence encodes CASSVVSDPYGYTF. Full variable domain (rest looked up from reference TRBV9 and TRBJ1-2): DSGVTQTPKHLITATGQRVTLRCSPRSGDLSVYWYQQSLDQGLQFLIQYYNGEERAKGNILERFSAQQFPDLHSELNLSSLELGDSALYFCASSVVSDPYGYTFGSGTRLTVV.